The text below deals with one T cell receptor beta chain. Only a few counts were recorded for this clone. Its antigen is still unknown. Base qualities are missing; no much larger clone stands one base away. The cohort was made up of roughly 670 healthy bone marrow donors. All cohort members were sampled while nominally healthy, although unrecorded immune exposures were likely present. The donor was CMV seropositive and was included in the group of about 290 seropositive cohort members. A peripheral blood sample was collected from each donor, and TCR beta sequencing was performed on peripheral blood mononuclear cells. Genomic DNA was extracted from the blood cell samples with the Qiagen DNeasy Blood Extraction Kit. For this chain, trimming is 6 bases at the V end and 4 bases at the J end, and the number of junction bases without a gene match is 10. The CDR3 runs 15 amino acids, cysteine and phenylalanine included. Only CDR3 DNA remains: 45 bases, in frame from the first base. Reading the germline V gene (reference sequence) gives CDR1 LNHDA and CDR2 SQIVND.

The library was obtained by the immunoSEQ multiplex PCR assay. For the multiplex PCR, a mixture combining 60 forward primers for TCR Vbeta segments and 13 reverse primers for TCR Jbeta segments was used. Amplification of the CDR3 region of rearranged TCR beta genes was performed with a multiplex PCR assay on genomic DNA. The amplified TCR beta libraries were sequenced on the Illumina HiSeq System as 87-base-pair reads. Turning to the authors' computational methods: A later analysis counted about 80 million unique TCR beta chains across the 650 to 700 repertoires, and some 11 million of these chains were shared by at least two donors. Raw reads were error-corrected and collapsed into unique sequences with a nearest-neighbor algorithm that merged closely related sequences to remove PCR and sequencing errors. CDR3 sequences were aligned to IMGT reference sequences to assign V, D and J gene segments. Each retained sequence needed at least a six-nucleotide match to both a V gene segment and a J gene segment. Rearrangements were called productive when the CDR3 lacked stop codons and stayed in frame with V and J; all others were non-productive. Following IMGT convention, CDR3 was defined as the stretch from the second conserved V-encoded cysteine up to the conserved J-encoded phenylalanine. Sequences without an unambiguous match to a single V gene segment were excluded from the earlier analysis of a few hundred of the donors. An earlier analysis of fewer than 750 of the donors classified V segments as functional when productive rearrangements were above 56.7% and as segregating when the standard deviation between donors was above 5%. A statistical classification framework was developed to diagnose cytomegalovirus status using the catalog of TCR beta chain sequences. V and J gene assignment, in a later analysis, came from comparing TCR nucleotide sequences with IMGT/GENE-DB human TR gene sequences. Using the TCRdist pipeline, a later analysis assigned CDR3 sequences along with most-parsimonious VDJ recombination scenarios. In a later analysis, each TCR beta chain was defined by its CDR3 amino acid sequence together with its V-gene family, and reads without a unique V-gene family were excluded. In a later analysis, around 600 highly shared, low-generation-probability nucleotide sequences were removed to address suspected cross-contamination and a sequencing artifact. For each public chain, a later analysis derived a clonal expansion index from normalized ranks of inferred template counts within each repertoire. In a later analysis, generation probabilities were computed with a VDJ recombination model fitted to out-of-frame rearrangements, and the resulting probabilities were checked against IGoR. Hypergeometric tests were used in a later analysis to score TCR-TCR, TCR-HLA and TCR-CMV co-occurrence, with a repertoire-size bias correction applied to the TCR pairs. To estimate false discovery rates, a later analysis permuted the HLA or CMV assignments 20 times. In a later analysis, co-occurring TCRs were grouped with DBSCAN, and TCRdist sequence similarity was added when clustering was performed within HLA-allele-positive subsets. Repertoires with fewer than 30,000 or more than 120,000 public chains were left out of co-occurrence clustering, as were roughly five repertoires with anomalous nucleotide sharing. Here the immuneACCESS table is served through TCRdb, limited to in-frame sequences with V and J called. Missing clones are a known gap in these copies; in checked studies unresolved V genes cover under half, and the rest lacks a known reason. That table supplies the V and J calls and clone size; D and trimming were determined from the DNA. In this sample the table shows 100,000 to 150,000 clones, about four fifths of which occur a single time. The ten largest clones take up around 3.5% of the sample.

This entry belongs to a study of cytomegalovirus exposure and HLA in healthy donors (dated by TCRdb to 2016 to 2017). A note on the overall study: An earlier analysis of 550 to 700 of the donors reported 250 to 350 Gb of sequence data and 120 million or so unique TCR beta sequences from about 200 million T cells. HLA typing covered class I and class II loci at four-digit resolution. The study combined high-throughput TCR immunosequencing, statistical association of individual TCRs with disease status, and machine learning to predict cytomegalovirus infection status. Roughly five DR-DQ haplotypes were treated as single units for association and clustering because of strong linkage in the cohort. An early release that covered approximately 600 HLA-typed donors contained about 290 gigabases of sequencing data and roughly 84 million unique TCR sequences. Across approximately 420 genotyped donors of the cohort, an average of about 250,000 unique TCR beta nucleotide sequences per donor were sequenced, and roughly 20% of those sequences were non-productive. Rather than using new phenotypic data, the later analysis identified candidate immune exposures from TCR beta sequences and from how often those sequences occurred across donors. An earlier analysis of some 500 of the donors applied high-throughput TCR beta sequencing to assess whether each TCR beta V gene segment acted as functional or pseudogenic. The genetic ancestry cluster associated with self-reported Caucasian donors included 81% of the roughly 360 genotyped donors. The aim of the study was to test whether cataloging public T cell receptors could identify signatures of past pathogen exposure. In addition to the first cohort of 650 to 800 subjects, a separate validation cohort of about 120 different subjects was used. A later analysis re-analyzed previously published TCR beta repertoires from 666 donors and added high-resolution HLA genotyping to study TCR occurrence patterns. The number of typed donors differed by locus: roughly 620-630 for A, B, C, DRB1 and DQB1; 522 for DQA1; 606 for DPA1; and some 450 for DPB1. Alongside the repertoire data, information on donor age, sex, ethnicity and CMV serostatus was compiled. Using immunosequencing, the study profiled T cell repertoires from roughly 650 subjects and related those repertoires to cytomegalovirus serostatus. In a later genetic analysis, genome-wide SNP genotypes for about 55% of the 666 donors were used, and that subset was treated as a discovery cohort. All discovery cohort repertoires had been generated on a single sequencing platform. Overall study outcomes, separate from this receptor: The classifier was reported to diagnose cytomegalovirus status with high specificity and sensitivity in both the original cohort and the validation cohort. Correlated functional status among segregating V segments might be attributable to linkage disequilibrium, but an unknown experimental factor could not be ruled out. An earlier analysis of around 540 of the donors showed that most TCR beta V segments appeared in productive rearrangements either about 87% or about 30% of the time, which broadly matched IMGT annotations. According to a later analysis, parvovirus B19, influenza, CMV and Epstein-Barr virus appeared linked to several top co-occurrence clusters. Across donors, most TCR sequences were observed very rarely, whereas some public TCRs were present in many individuals. This cohort had only TCR beta chains sequenced, and the lack of alpha or paired-chain data limited which features could be detected. Roughly uniform sequencing depth across donors was assumed in presence/absence analyses, although this assumption may not hold. In vitro tests confirmed that a few of the cytomegalovirus-associated TCR beta chains recognize cytomegalovirus antigens. For the cohort, immune exposure information was limited to CMV serostatus. Some IMGT-functional V segments, including TRBV6-2 and TRBV6-3, could not be told apart with the 87-base-pair reads, so those segments were excluded. Assigning TCR associations to individual alleles was difficult when HLA alleles, especially DR and DQ, strongly co-occurred. Compared with equally common non-associated chains, HLA-associated TCR beta chains in a later analysis were more clonally expanded and had lower generation probabilities. It was suggested by the authors that the approach could potentially be generalized to other disease states and immunological phenotypes. An association between a missense DCLRE1C variant and V-gene and J-gene trimming of TCR beta chains was found in a later genetic analysis and replicated in an independent cohort. Around 16 rarely observed V segments, including chromosome 9 orphons, were excluded from the earlier analysis of approximately 500 of the donors because counts were too low. Because some donors lacked HLA typing at each locus, the association tests relied only on the typed subset. A cluster of highly shared sequence variants was judged likely to represent a technical artifact of the sequencing pipeline. A further reported finding was that TCR beta sequences accurately predicted the HLA-A and HLA-B alleles for most subjects in the first cohort. According to a later analysis, TCR association rates differed among HLA loci, with DRB1 alleles showing the most associated TCRs and HLA-C alleles showing the fewest. At a false discovery rate of 0.05, a later analysis linked 15,000 to 20,000 TCR beta sequences to specific HLA alleles. Compared with the 666-donor mean, donors in an Asian-associated ancestry cluster had fewer N-insertions in productive TCRs, according to a later genetic analysis. In the study, around 150 TCR beta chains were listed as associated with cytomegalovirus. Most CMV-associated TCR beta chains appeared to be HLA-restricted in a later analysis, and the HLA associations seemed to be driven largely by CMV exposure.

Rearrangement joined TRBV19 to TRBJ2-3; the junction holds 7 bases that match TRBD2. Sequenced: PBMCs. This clonotype was sampled from a woman aged 40 to 50 in good health and CMV-seropositive. Here the CDR3 is given as CASSPGGGRADTQYF. The bases read TGTGCCAGTAGCCCTGGGGGGGGGAGAGCAGATACGCAGTATTTT.